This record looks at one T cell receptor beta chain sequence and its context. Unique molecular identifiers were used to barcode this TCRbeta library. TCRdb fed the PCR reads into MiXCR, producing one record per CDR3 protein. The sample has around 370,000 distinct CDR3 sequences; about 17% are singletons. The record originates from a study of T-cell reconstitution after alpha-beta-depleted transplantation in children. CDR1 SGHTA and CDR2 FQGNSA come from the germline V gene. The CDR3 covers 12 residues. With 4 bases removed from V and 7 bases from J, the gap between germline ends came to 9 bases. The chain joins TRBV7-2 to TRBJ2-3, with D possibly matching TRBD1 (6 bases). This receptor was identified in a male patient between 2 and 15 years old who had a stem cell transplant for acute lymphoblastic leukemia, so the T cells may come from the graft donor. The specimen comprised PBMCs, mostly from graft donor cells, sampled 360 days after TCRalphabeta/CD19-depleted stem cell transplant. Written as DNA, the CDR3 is TGTGCCAGCAGCTCGGGACACAATACGCAGTATTTT. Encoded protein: CASSSGHNTQYF.